This entry lists 31 T cell receptor beta chains sequenced from one sample in a study of CD8+ T cells in alopecia areata. Extracted RNA was reverse transcribed, and the resulting cDNA served as sequencing template. Method: immunoSEQ multiplex PCR; TCRdb's copy keeps in-frame clones and lacks some. The data contain fewer than 150,000 clones, less than 80% of them singletons. Sequencing was done on a sample of CD4+ T cells sorted from blood. The source of these receptors is a human donor in good health.

This chain joins TRBV6-5 and TRBJ1-2, with TRBD1 as a possible D gene (6 bases). Trimming cost V 0 bases and J 8 bases, with 10 bases left between them. The CDR3 runs to 13 residues. Germline assignment: CDR1 MNHEY and CDR2 SVGAGI. The CDR3 DNA follows: TGTGCCAGCAGTTACTCGGGGGGGCTCGGCTACACCTTC. Translating gives CASSYSGGLGYTF.

The J gene is TRBJ2-1, the V gene TRBV4-1, with 11 bases fitting TRBD2. This CDR3 is 19 amino acids long. Per germline, CDR1 MGHRA and CDR2 YSYEKL. V gave up 0 bases and J gave up 2 bases; unmatched junction bases: 9. The CDR3 bases are TGCGCCAGCAGCCAAGATGGGCTAGCGGGGGGCCGGCCCTACAATGAGCAGTTCTTC. Encoded protein: CASSQDGLAGGRPYNEQFF.

This chain uses TRBV7-6 with TRBJ1-2; the D is unclear. V was shortened by 2 bases and J by 3 bases, with 16 bases between the two germline ends. The CDR3 length is 16 residues. From germline, CDR1 is SGHVS and CDR2 FNYEAQ. The CDR3 loop is CASSLMGRSIDYGYTF. The DNA of the CDR3 is TGTGCCAGCAGCTTAATGGGCAGGTCCATCGACTATGGCTACACCTTC.

The chain combines TRBV5-1 with TRBJ2-3; D unresolved. Per the germline V gene, CDR1 is SGHRS and CDR2 is YFSETQ. The germline V and J ends were trimmed by 6 bases and 4 bases, with 12 bases remaining between them. The CDR3 covers 13 residues. The CDR3 region is CASNAIGSDTQYF. The DNA of the CDR3 is TGCGCCAGCAATGCCATAGGGTCAGATACGCAGTATTTT.

The rearrangement uses TRBV30 and TRBJ1-4; the match to TRBD1 covers 7 bases. This CDR3 has 15 residues. The V segment lost 1 base and the J segment 8 bases; nucleotides outside the gene matches: 10. The V gene's germline CDR1 is GTSNPN and CDR2 SVGIG (reference sequence). The CDR3 nucleotides are TGTGCCTGGAGTGGACAGGGACAAGTACAGGAAAAACTGTTTTTT. Its protein is CAWSGQGQVQEKLFF.

This chain connects TRBV6-5 to TRBJ1-1; D unclear. The germline V gene has CDR1 MNHEY and CDR2 SVGAGI. The CDR3 consists of 12 residues. V was trimmed by 6 bases and J by 6 bases, leaving 11 bases between them. The CDR3 here is CASRGNEAEAFF. Here the CDR3 DNA reads TGTGCCAGCAGAGGGAATGAGGCTGAAGCTTTCTTT.

This chain uses TRBV30 with TRBJ1-3; D is possibly TRBD1 (5 bases). The CDR3 has 12 residues. Germline V gene data show CDR1 as GTSNPN and CDR2 as SVGIG (reference sequence). The V end lost 5 bases, the J end lost 4 bases, and 9 bases lay between the germline ends. CDR3 nucleotide sequence: TGTGCCTGGGGGACGCCAGGAAACACCATATATTTT. Protein product: CAWGTPGNTIYF.

A few counts support this clone. This chain links TRBV6-6 with TRBJ1-3; TRBD1 is a possible D gene (5 bases). The germline CDR1 and CDR2 sequences are MNHNY and SVGAGI (reference sequence). The CDR3 totals 15 residues. V dropped 2 bases and J dropped 0 bases, with 8 bases sitting between them. The chain's CDR3 is CASSYDRNSGNTIYF. The CDR3 DNA follows: TGTGCCAGCAGTTACGACAGAAACTCTGGAAACACCATATATTTT.

In this sample, this clone turned up once. DNA of the CDR3: TGTGCCACCAGGGTGTCCCGACCAGGGCTGGGATCACCCCTCCACTTT. Translation gives CATRVSRPGLGSPLHF. V usage is TRBV15 and J usage is TRBJ1-6, with D tentatively TRBD1 (5 bases). Germline values: CDR1 LNHNV, CDR2 YYDKDF (reference sequence). V lost 6 bases and J lost 10, with 22 bases in between. The CDR3 loop spans 16 amino acids.

The J gene is TRBJ2-1, the V gene TRBV7-7; the D is unclear. Trimming removed 1 base from V and 6 bases from J, with 7 bases in between. Germline V gene data show CDR1 as SSHAT and CDR2 as FNYEAQ (reference sequence). The CDR3 runs 13 residues. Here the CDR3 reads CASSLVRGNEQFF. The CDR3 nucleotides read TGTGCCAGCAGCTTAGTACGCGGCAATGAGCAGTTCTTC.

The V and J genes are TRBV7-9 and TRBJ2-2; 9 bases agree with TRBD2. Germline assignment: CDR1 SEHNR and CDR2 FQNEAQ (reference sequence). The J segment lost 3 bases and the V segment lost 4 bases, leaving 3 bases of the junction unmatched. CDR3 length: 15 amino acids. CDR3 region: CASSSTSGDTGELFF. In DNA, the CDR3 is TGTGCCAGCAGCTCGACTAGCGGAGACACCGGGGAGCTGTTTTTT.

This clone appeared a few times. The genes are TRBV5-1 and TRBJ2-3; D gene ambiguous. V was shortened by 3 bases and J by 2 bases, with 4 bases between the two germline ends. The CDR3 has 12 amino acids. Looked up from germline, CDR1 is SGHRS and CDR2 is YFSETQ. CDR3 sequence reads: CASSSHTDTQYF. The CDR3 DNA reads as TGCGCCAGCAGCTCCCACACAGATACGCAGTATTTT.

This clone came up a few times. V is TRBV10-3 and J is TRBJ2-2; D ambiguous. V lost 0 bases and J lost 7, with 3 bases in between. This CDR3 region has 12 residues. Germline V gene lookup returns CDR1 ENHRY and CDR2 SYGVKD. CDR3 amino acids: CAISESGGELFF. CDR3 nucleotides: TGTGCCATCAGTGAGTCCGGCGGGGAGCTGTTTTTT.

This clone occurred once. CDR3: CAWSGQGTINQPQHF. The CDR3 region has the DNA TGTGCCTGGAGTGGGCAGGGGACGATAAATCAGCCCCAGCATTTT. This chain joins TRBV30 and TRBJ1-5; a possible D gene is TRBD1 (6 bases). The CDR3 is 15 residues long. Germline CDR1 and CDR2: GTSNPN and SVGIG (reference sequence). The V end was cut by 1 base, the J end by 4 bases, with 14 bases between.

CDR3 bases: TGTGCCACCAGCTTAACAGCCACAGATACGCAGTATTTT. Its protein is CATSLTATDTQYF. The V and J genes are TRBV15 and TRBJ2-3, with D uncertain. Germline CDR1 reads LNHNV; CDR2 reads YYDKDF (reference sequence). CDR3 size: 13 residues. V was shortened by 5 bases and J by 2 bases, with 8 bases between the two germline ends.

The V gene is TRBV29-1, the J gene TRBJ1-2; tentatively, D is TRBD1 (5 bases). The germline V and J ends were trimmed by 5 bases and 8 bases, with 21 bases remaining between them. The length of the CDR3 is 14 residues. The germline CDR1 and CDR2 sequences are SQVTM and ANQGSEA. The CDR3: CSVHLGRGAEGYTF. In DNA form, the CDR3 reads TGCAGCGTTCATCTAGGACGTGGGGCGGAGGGCTACACCTTC.

The chain has TRBV9 and TRBJ2-1; 11 nucleotides agree with TRBD2. V trimming: 3 bases; J trimming: 4 bases; junction bases outside the gene matches: 3. CDR1 and CDR2 (germline): SGDLS, YYNGEE. CDR3 length equals 15 residues. The CDR3 region is CASSARLAGYNEQFF. DNA of the CDR3: TGTGCCAGCAGCGCTCGACTAGCGGGGTACAATGAGCAGTTCTTC.

This clone was picked up many times. The chain joins TRBV10-3 to TRBJ2-7, with a tentative D call TRBD2 (5 bases). CDR3 length equals 12 residues. With 5 bases removed from V and 5 bases from J, the gap between germline ends came to 10 bases. Germline CDR1 ENHRY, CDR2 SYGVKD. CDR3 in DNA: TGTGCCATCAGTCGGGGTGTCAACGAGCAGTACTTC. Its protein is CAISRGVNEQYF.

The gene calls are TRBV6-1 and TRBJ2-3, with 8 bases fitting TRBD1. With 1 base clipped from V and 4 bases from J, the junction kept 4 bases outside the gene matches. In germline, CDR1 is MNHNS, CDR2 SASEGT. The length of the CDR3 is 15 residues. CDR3 DNA: TGTGCCAGCAGTGAAGGACAGGGGTTATCAGATACGCAGTATTTT. It codes for CASSEGQGLSDTQYF.

The genes are TRBV29-1 and TRBJ2-3, with 8 bases lining up with TRBD1. The J segment lost 3 bases and the V segment lost 5 bases, leaving 1 base of the junction unmatched. The germline V gene encodes CDR1 SQVTM and CDR2 ANQGSEA. The CDR3 has 12 amino acids. The DNA of the CDR3 is TGCAGCGTTCGGACAGGGACAGATACGCAGTATTTT. Encoded protein: CSVRTGTDTQYF.

This clone was seen just once. V gene TRBV4-2 combines with J gene TRBJ2-1; D call uncertain. The V gene's germline CDR1 is LGHNA and CDR2 YNFKEQ. Trimming stripped 4 bases from V and 9 bases from J, with 16 bases between. The CDR3 runs 14 residues. This CDR3 reads CASSPHPLSAEQFF. CDR3 nucleotides: TGTGCCAGCAGCCCCCACCCTCTTTCTGCTGAGCAGTTCTTC.

The V and J genes are TRBV27 and TRBJ2-6; 7 nucleotides line up with TRBD1. J gave up 2 bases and V 6 bases, and 7 bases lay outside the gene matches. The CDR3 totals 16 residues. Germline CDR1 reads MNHEY; CDR2 reads SMNVEV (reference sequence). CDR3 sequence: CASSKGGWTGANVLTF. DNA of the CDR3: TGTGCCAGCAGCAAAGGGGGCTGGACTGGGGCCAACGTCCTGACTTTC.

The chain combines TRBV7-9 with TRBJ2-1, with 11 bases identical to TRBD2. Germline values: CDR1 SEHNR, CDR2 FQNEAQ (reference sequence). The CDR3 is 15 amino acids. J was trimmed by 4 bases and V by 5 bases; bases with no gene match: 4. DNA of the CDR3: TGTGCCAGCAGCGTCTTAGCGGGGGGGTACAATGAGCAGTTCTTC. This translates into CASSVLAGGYNEQFF.

This chain links TRBV29-1 with TRBJ1-1; D gene ambiguous. This CDR3 has 14 amino acids. Trimming pared 6 bases from V and 1 base from J, leaving 15 bases between. CDR1 SQVTM and CDR2 ANQGSEA come from the germline V gene. The CDR3 is CSVTGVGSNTEAFF. The DNA for the CDR3 is TGCAGCGTAACTGGGGTAGGCTCGAACACTGAAGCTTTCTTT.

The rearrangement uses TRBV5-4 and TRBJ2-7, with D perhaps matching TRBD2 (6 bases). Germline-derived CDR1 and CDR2 are SGHNT and YYREEE (reference sequence). This CDR3 region has 12 residues. V was pared by 6 bases and J by 9 bases, with 16 bases between. CDR3 in amino acids: CASTLSGDVQYF. CDR3 DNA sequence: TGTGCCAGCACCCTGTCGGGGGACGTGCAGTACTTC.

In its sample, this clone was seen a few times. The CDR3 region is CASSLAQRGGLETQYF. The CDR3 DNA reads as TGTGCCAGCAGCTTAGCCCAGCGGGGGGGCTTGGAGACCCAGTACTTC. The V and J genes are TRBV7-2 and TRBJ2-5, with 10 bases aligning to TRBD2. This CDR3 region has 16 residues. The J segment lost 5 bases and the V segment lost 0 bases, leaving 6 bases of the junction unmatched. Germline CDR1 and CDR2: SGHTA and FQGNSA.

This clone showed up just a few times. The V gene is TRBV5-1, the J gene TRBJ2-7, with 7 positions matching TRBD1. With V trimmed by 6 bases and J by 5 bases, 8 bases remained unmatched. Germline V gene sequence: CDR1 SGHRS, CDR2 YFSETQ. The CDR3 is made up of 13 amino acids. CDR3 in amino acids: CASTKTGTHEQYF. CDR3 nucleotide sequence: TGCGCCAGCACCAAGACAGGGACCCACGAGCAGTACTTC.

The chain couples TRBV27 to TRBJ2-7; D remains ambiguous. Germline assignment: CDR1 MNHEY and CDR2 SMNVEV (reference sequence). Trimming removed 7 bases at V and 0 bases at J, with 13 bases between. CDR3 size: 14 residues. CDR3 DNA: TGTGCCAGCACCCCGGCTTCGAGCTCCTACGAGCAGTACTTC. It encodes CASTPASSSYEQYF.

The chain combines TRBV27 with TRBJ1-4; possibly TRBD1 for D (5 bases). V lost 8 bases and J 10 bases, leaving 17 bases between the germline ends. This CDR3 comprises 13 residues. The germline V gene has CDR1 MNHEY and CDR2 SMNVEV (reference sequence). In DNA, the CDR3 is TGTGCCAGCTGTAAGGGGAATGGTGGAAAACTGTTTTTT. As protein: CASCKGNGGKLFF.

V is TRBV2 and J is TRBJ2-7; D remains ambiguous. Trimming pared 8 bases from V and 4 bases from J, leaving 3 bases between. This CDR3 has 9 residues. The germline gives CDR1 SNHLY, CDR2 FYNNEI. CDR3 residues: CASGYEQYF. CDR3 nucleotides: TGTGCCAGCGGGTACGAGCAGTACTTC.

The rearrangement uses TRBV29-1 and TRBJ2-1; D is perhaps TRBD2 (6 bases). The germline V gene encodes CDR1 SQVTM and CDR2 ANQGSEA. Trimming took off 5 bases at V and 2 bases at J, with 10 bases between the two ends. The CDR3 loop spans 13 amino acids. The CDR3 here is CSVRGSTYNEQFF. As DNA, the CDR3 is TGCAGCGTTCGGGGGAGCACCTACAATGAGCAGTTCTTC.